The clone carrying this TCR beta chain was seen only once. The CDR3 consists of 13 residues. In germline, CDR1 is SQVTM, CDR2 ANQGSEA. Trimming stripped 4 bases from V and 2 bases from J, with 11 bases between. This specimen belongs to a study of shared T cell receptors in the human thymus. Only in-frame clones appear in the TCRdb table, and some are missing; sequencing was by immunoSEQ multiplex PCR. The data hold about 660,000 clones, with around nine tenths observed a single time. The data also belong to a second study, concerning human thymus T cells. As that report states: Donors were healthy Finnish babies undergoing corrective operations for congenital heart defects. Thymus specimens were resections from corrective heart surgery.

Sequences were obtained from thymocytes. The V call is TRBV29-1, the J call TRBJ1-2; the D is unclear. This TCR was sampled from a boy under two years old with a congenital heart defect. In DNA form, the CDR3 reads TGCAGCGTTGCAGATGACAAGAACTATGGCTACACCTTC. Its protein product is CSVADDKNYGYTF.